This T cell receptor beta chain was profiled in a study of radiotherapy plus CTLA-4 blockade in lung cancer. Overall study: The study recorded objective responses in around a sixth of patients and disease control in about 31%. Regarding the study as a whole: Early blood T cell clone changes and increased post-radiation serum interferon-beta were reportedly the strongest response predictors.

With ipilimumab providing CTLA-4 blockade, focal radiation was administered to patients who had chemo-refractory metastatic non-small-cell lung cancer. Details on this clone: Antigen unknown.

Clones were sequenced by immunoSEQ multiplex PCR, and TCRdb holds only the in-frame ones, with some missing. Of about 77,000 clones in the sample, roughly 80% are singletons; the top ten hold around 10%. The germline V gene has CDR1 KGHSH and CDR2 LQKENI. CDR3 size: 14 residues. V shed 3 bases and J 7 bases; nucleotides not matched to a gene: 7. The sequence was obtained from a human donor with non-small cell lung cancer whose response to radiotherapy plus ipilimumab could not be evaluated. The material sequenced was peripheral blood, taken from a patient treated with radiotherapy plus ipilimumab. The chain uses TRBV18 and TRBJ2-7; 9 nucleotides align to TRBD1. Here the CDR3 reads CASSPRRTGVEQYF. In DNA form, the CDR3 reads TGTGCCAGCTCACCGCGTCGGACAGGGGTTGAGCAGTACTTC.